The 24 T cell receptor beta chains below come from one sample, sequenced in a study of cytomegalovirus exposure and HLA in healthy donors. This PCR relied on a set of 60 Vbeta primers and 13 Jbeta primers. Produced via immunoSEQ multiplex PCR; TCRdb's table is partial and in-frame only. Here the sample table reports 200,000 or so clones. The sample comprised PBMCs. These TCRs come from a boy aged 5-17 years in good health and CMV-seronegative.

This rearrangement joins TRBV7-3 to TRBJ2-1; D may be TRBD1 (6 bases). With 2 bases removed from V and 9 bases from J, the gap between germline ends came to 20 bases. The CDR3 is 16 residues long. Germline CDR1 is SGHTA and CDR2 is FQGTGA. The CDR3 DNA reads TGTGCCAGCAGCTTACTCGGCCAGGGGTACTCCGGTGAGCAGTTCTTC. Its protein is CASSLLGQGYSGEQFF.

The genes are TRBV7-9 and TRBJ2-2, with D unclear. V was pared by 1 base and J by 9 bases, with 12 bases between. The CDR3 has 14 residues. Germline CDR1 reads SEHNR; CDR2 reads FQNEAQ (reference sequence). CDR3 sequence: CASSLVNMWRELFF. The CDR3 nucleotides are TGTGCCAGCAGCTTAGTTAATATGTGGCGGGAGCTGTTTTTT.

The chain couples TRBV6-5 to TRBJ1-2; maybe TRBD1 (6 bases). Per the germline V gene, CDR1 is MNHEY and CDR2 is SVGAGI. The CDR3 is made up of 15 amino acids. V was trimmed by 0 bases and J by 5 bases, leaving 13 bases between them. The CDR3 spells CASSYSYREGYGYTF. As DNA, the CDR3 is TGTGCCAGCAGTTACTCGTACAGGGAGGGGTATGGCTACACCTTC.

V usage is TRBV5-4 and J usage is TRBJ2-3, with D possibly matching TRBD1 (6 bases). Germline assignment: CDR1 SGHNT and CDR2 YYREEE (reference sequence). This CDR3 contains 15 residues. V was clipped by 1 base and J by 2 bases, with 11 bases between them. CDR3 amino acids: CASSLWAGDTDTQYF. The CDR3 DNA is TGTGCCAGCAGCTTGTGGGCAGGGGACACAGATACGCAGTATTTT.

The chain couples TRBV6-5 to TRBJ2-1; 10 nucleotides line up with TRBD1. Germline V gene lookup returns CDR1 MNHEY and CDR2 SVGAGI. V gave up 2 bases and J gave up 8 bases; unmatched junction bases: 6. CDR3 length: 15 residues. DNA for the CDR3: TGTGCCAGCAGTTACCTGGGACAGGGGTACGATGAGCAGTTCTTC. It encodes CASSYLGQGYDEQFF.

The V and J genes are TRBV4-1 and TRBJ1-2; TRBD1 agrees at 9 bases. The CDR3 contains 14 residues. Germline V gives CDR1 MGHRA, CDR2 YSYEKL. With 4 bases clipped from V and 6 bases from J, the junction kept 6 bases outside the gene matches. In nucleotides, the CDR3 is TGCGCCAGCAGCCTTCTGGACAGGGGAGATGGCTACACCTTC. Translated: CASSLLDRGDGYTF.

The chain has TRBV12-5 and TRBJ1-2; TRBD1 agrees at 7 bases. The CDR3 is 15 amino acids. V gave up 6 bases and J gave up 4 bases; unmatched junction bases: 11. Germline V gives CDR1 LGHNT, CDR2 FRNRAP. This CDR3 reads CASGPPPDRAYGYTF. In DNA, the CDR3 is TGTGCTAGTGGCCCACCACCTGACAGGGCCTATGGCTACACCTTC.

CDR3 sequence reads: CAWSGYSEVTNTEAFF. The CDR3 DNA sequence: TGTGCCTGGAGTGGGTATAGTGAGGTTACGAACACTGAAGCTTTCTTT. The J gene is TRBJ1-1, the V gene TRBV30, with D hard to call. Trimming took off 1 base at V and 1 base at J, with 16 bases between the two ends. Germline lookup yields CDR1 GTSNPN and CDR2 SVGIG (reference sequence). This CDR3 comprises 16 residues. The whole variable domain, remainder taken from reference TRBV30 and TRBJ1-1, is SQTIHQWPATLVQPVGSPLSLECTVEGTSNPNLYWYRQAAGRGLQLLFYSVGIGQISSEVPQNLSASRPQDRQFILSSKKLLLSDSGFYLCAWSGYSEVTNTEAFFGQGTRLTVV.

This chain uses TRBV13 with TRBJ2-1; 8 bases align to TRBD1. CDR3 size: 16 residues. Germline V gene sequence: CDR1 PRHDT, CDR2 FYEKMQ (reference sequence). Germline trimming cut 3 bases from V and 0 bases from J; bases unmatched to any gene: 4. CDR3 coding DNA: TGTGCCAGCAGCTTTGGGACAGGAAGCTCCTACAATGAGCAGTTCTTC. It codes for CASSFGTGSSYNEQFF. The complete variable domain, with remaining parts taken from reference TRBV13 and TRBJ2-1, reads AAGVIQSPRHLIKEKRETATLKCYPIPRHDTVYWYQQGPGQDPQFLISFYEKMQSDKGSIPDRFSAQQFSDYHSELNMSSLELGDSALYFCASSFGTGSSYNEQFFGPGTRLTVL.

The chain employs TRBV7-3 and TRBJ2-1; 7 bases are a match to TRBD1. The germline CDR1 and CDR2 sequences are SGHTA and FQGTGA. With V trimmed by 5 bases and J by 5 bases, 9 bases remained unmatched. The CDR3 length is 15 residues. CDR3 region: CASSPSGTENNEQFF. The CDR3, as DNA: TGTGCCAGCAGCCCCTCCGGGACAGAAAACAATGAGCAGTTCTTC. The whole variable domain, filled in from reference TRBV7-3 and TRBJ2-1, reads GAGVSQTPSNKVTEKGKYVELRCDPISGHTALYWYRQSLGQGPEFLIYFQGTGAADDSGLPNDRFFAVRPEGSVSTLKIQRTERGDSAVYLCASSPSGTENNEQFFGPGTRLTVL.

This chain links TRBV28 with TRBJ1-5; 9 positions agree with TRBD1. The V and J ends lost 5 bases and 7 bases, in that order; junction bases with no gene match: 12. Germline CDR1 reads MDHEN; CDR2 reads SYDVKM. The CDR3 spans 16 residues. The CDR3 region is CASSLRGQGTGQPQHF. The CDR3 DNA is TGTGCCAGCAGTCTCCGCGGACAGGGGACAGGCCAGCCCCAGCATTTT.

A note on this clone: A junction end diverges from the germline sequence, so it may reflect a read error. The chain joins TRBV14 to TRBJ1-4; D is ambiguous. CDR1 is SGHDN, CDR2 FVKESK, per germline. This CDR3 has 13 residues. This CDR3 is CASSQEEETPQIF. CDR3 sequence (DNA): TGTGCCAGCAGCCAAGAAGAGGAGACGCCCCAAATTTTT.

CDR3 sequence (DNA): TGTGCCAGCAGCGTAGGTATGAGCTCCTACGAGCAGTACTTC. Translation gives CASSVGMSSYEQYF. V gene TRBV9 combines with J gene TRBJ2-7; D gene unclear. This CDR3 comprises 14 residues. The V gene lost 0 bases and the J gene lost 0 bases, with 7 bases spanning the gap. CDR1 and CDR2 from the germline V gene are SGDLS and YYNGEE.

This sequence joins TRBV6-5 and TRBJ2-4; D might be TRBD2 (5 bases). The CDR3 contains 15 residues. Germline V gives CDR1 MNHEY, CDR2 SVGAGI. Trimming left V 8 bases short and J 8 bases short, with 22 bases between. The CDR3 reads CASGPPRGAGDIQYF. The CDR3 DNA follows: TGTGCCAGCGGGCCCCCCCGGGGAGCCGGGGACATTCAGTACTTC.

The CDR3 coding sequence is TGTGCCATCAGTGAGGTAGTTTATGGCTACACCTTC. It yields the protein CAISEVVYGYTF. V gene TRBV10-3 combines with J gene TRBJ1-2; the D is unclear. Germline V gene sequence: CDR1 ENHRY, CDR2 SYGVKD. Between the trimmed V and J ends, which lost 2 bases and 5 bases, there was a span of 6 bases. The CDR3 totals 12 residues.

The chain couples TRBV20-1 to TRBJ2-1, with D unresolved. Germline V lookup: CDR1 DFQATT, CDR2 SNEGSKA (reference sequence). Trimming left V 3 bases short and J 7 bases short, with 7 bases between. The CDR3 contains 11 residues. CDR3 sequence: CSASTENEQFF. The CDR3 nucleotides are TGCAGTGCTAGTACGGAGAATGAGCAGTTCTTC.

The CDR3 sequence is CASRKASGATYEQYF. The CDR3 nucleotides read TGTGCCAGCAGGAAAGCTAGCGGGGCTACCTACGAGCAGTACTTC. V gene TRBV6-5 combines with J gene TRBJ2-7, with TRBD2 identical over 9 bases. Trimming removed 6 bases from V and 2 bases from J; junction bases left unmatched: 8. CDR1 MNHEY and CDR2 SVGAGI come from the germline V gene. The CDR3 has 15 amino acids.

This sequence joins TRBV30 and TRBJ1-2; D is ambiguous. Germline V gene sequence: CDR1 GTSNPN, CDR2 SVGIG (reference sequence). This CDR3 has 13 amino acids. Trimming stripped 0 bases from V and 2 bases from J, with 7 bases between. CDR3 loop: CAWSVAGNYGYTF. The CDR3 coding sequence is TGTGCCTGGAGTGTGGCGGGGAACTATGGCTACACCTTC.

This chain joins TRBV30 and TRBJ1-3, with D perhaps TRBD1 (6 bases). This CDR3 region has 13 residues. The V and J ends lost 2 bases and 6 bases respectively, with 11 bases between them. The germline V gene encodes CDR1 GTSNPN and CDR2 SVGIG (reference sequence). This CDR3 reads CAWSKGVENTIYF. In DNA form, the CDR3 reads TGTGCCTGGAGTAAGGGGGTTGAAAACACCATATATTTT.

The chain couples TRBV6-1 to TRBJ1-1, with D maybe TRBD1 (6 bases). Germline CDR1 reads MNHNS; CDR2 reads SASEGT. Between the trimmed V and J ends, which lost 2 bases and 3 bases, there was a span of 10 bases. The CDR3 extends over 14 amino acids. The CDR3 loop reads CASSETRGYTEAFF. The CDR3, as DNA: TGTGCCAGCAGTGAAACAAGGGGGTACACTGAAGCTTTCTTT.

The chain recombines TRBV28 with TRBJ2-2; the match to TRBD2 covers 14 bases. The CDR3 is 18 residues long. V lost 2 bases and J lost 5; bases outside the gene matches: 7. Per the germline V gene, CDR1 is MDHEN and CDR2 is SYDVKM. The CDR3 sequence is CASSLRTSGGKVTGELFF. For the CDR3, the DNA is TGTGCCAGCAGTTTAAGGACTAGCGGGGGGAAGGTGACCGGGGAGCTGTTTTTT.

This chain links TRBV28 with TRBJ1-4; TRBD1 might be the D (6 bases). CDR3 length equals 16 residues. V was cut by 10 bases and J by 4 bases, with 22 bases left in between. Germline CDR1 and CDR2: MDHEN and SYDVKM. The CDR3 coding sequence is TGTGCCACGGCGGGGGGGGCTATCCCGTTTAATGAAAAACTGTTTTTT. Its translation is CATAGGAIPFNEKLFF.

In DNA form, the CDR3 reads TGTGCCAGCAGTGATTGGCCAGCGCTAAACAATGAGCAGTTCTTC. This sequence encodes CASSDWPALNNEQFF. The chain has TRBV6-1 and TRBJ2-1; no definite D call. The V end was cut by 3 bases, the J end by 5 bases, with 14 bases between. This CDR3 is built from 15 residues. Germline assignment: CDR1 MNHNS and CDR2 SASEGT.

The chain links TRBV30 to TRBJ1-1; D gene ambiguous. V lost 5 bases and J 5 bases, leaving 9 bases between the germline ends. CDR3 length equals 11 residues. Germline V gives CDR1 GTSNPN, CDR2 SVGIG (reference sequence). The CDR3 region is CAWLERTEAFF. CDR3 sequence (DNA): TGTGCCTGGTTGGAGCGGACTGAAGCTTTCTTT.